Described below is a single T cell receptor (beta chain) sequence and its context. This specimen comes from a study of blood T cells in healthy people across ages. Study context: With template switching, about one barcoded beta molecule was captured per two T cells.

In each sample, at least 6.5 million PBMCs were isolated. Total RNA extracted from each sample amounted to at least 5 micrograms. The junction had 7 bases not matched to a gene; V was cut back by 5 bases and J by 4 bases. This CDR3 is 16 amino acids long. The germline V gene encodes CDR1 KGHDR and CDR2 SFDVKD. Primed by a sample-barcoded 5' primer and a J-beta primer mix, a second PCR proceeded for roughly 6 to 12 cycles. The template-switch adaptor was a 5' adaptor with 12 random nucleotides. It tagged each cDNA molecule. MiXCR, run by TCRdb on the 5' RACE reads, gives a single entry per CDR3 protein. The sample contains hundreds of thousands of distinct CDR3 sequences, 56% of which appear only once.

This receptor was identified in a man aged 40-50 years in good health. The chain joins TRBV24-1 to TRBJ2-7; 13 bases match TRBD2. The specimen was blood. The CDR3 sequence is CATSGIGTSGTYEQYF. In nucleotides, the CDR3 is TGTGCCACCAGTGGGATAGGGACTAGCGGGACTTACGAGCAGTACTTC.